This T cell receptor (beta chain) was sequenced in a study of shared clonotypes between healthy human individuals. Study information: The donors, a couple of women and three men, were aged 18 to 49. Study findings and constraints: Sampling used blood alone; tissue repertoires probably differ.

Of note for this clone: The target antigen is unknown.

Naive CD8 cells lacked CD45RO, underwent positive selection for CCR7 and left out terminally differentiated effector memory CD45RA+ cells. CDR3 length: 15 residues. V dropped 1 base and J dropped 1 base, with 11 bases sitting between them. Germline CDR1 and CDR2: LNHNV and YYDKDF (reference sequence). Original analysis: ImmunoSEQ output held junction-only sequences without quality scores, so filtering differed. Measured with immunoSEQ multiplex PCR; TCRdb has only the in-frame clones, and not every one. That table furnishes V, J and clone size, whereas the DNA furnished D and trimming. The sample lists millions of clones; just over 90% were seen once.

The receptor was isolated from a man aged 18-30 years in good health. Some clones in this sample may be carry-over from other donors' samples. The source material was naive CD8+ T cells from PBMCs. This chain links TRBV15 with TRBJ2-7; D might be TRBD1 (6 bases). The CDR3 protein is CATSRGAGDSYEQYF. As DNA, the CDR3 is TGTGCCACCAGCAGAGGGGCAGGGGATTCCTACGAGCAGTACTTC. Full variable domain (rest looked up from reference TRBV15 and TRBJ2-7): DAMVIQNPRYQVTQFGKPVTLSCSQTLNHNVMYWYQQKSSQAPKLLFHYYDKDFNNEADTPDNFQSRRPNTSFCFLDIRSPGLGDTAMYLCATSRGAGDSYEQYFGPGTRLTVT.